The 2 T cell receptor beta chains listed next were all sequenced from one sample in a study of read filtering for tumor transcriptome and immune sequencing. Molecular barcoded adaptors covering alpha/delta and beta/gamma chains were used on around 370 ng RNA. Each CDR3 protein gets one entry after TCRdb re-called the reads with MiXCR. The data show tens of thousands of distinct CDR3 sequences, 20% seen once. What was sequenced was a population of CD138-negative cells sorted from bone marrow. The receptor set was obtained from a donor at least 40 years old with multiple myeloma.

This clonotype was picked up a small number of times. A read error may explain this, as a much larger clone is one base away. As DNA, the CDR3 is TGCGACAGCAGCTTTCAGGGTTTGGACACTGAAGCTTTCTTT. Its translation is CDSSFQGLDTEAFF. The chain carries TRBV5-1 and TRBJ1-1; D may be TRBD1 (5 bases). Germline values: CDR1 SGHRS, CDR2 YFSETQ. CDR3 length equals 14 residues.

To note about this clonotype: Given a much more abundant clone one base away, this may be a read error. The J gene is TRBJ2-6, the V gene TRBV10-3, with D possibly being TRBD1 or TRBD2 (6 bases each). The CDR3 covers 16 residues. The germline V gene has CDR1 ENHRY and CDR2 SYGVKD. V was clipped by 4 bases and J by 3 bases, with 13 bases between them. CDR3 amino acids: CAISGAGGVGANVLTF. The CDR3 DNA reads TGTGCCATCAGTGGTGCCGGGGGCGTTGGGGCCAACGTCCTGACTTTC.